The rows below give T cell receptor beta chains drawn from one sample of a study of blood T cells in healthy people across ages. MiXCR, applied by TCRdb to the 5' RACE reads, yields one record per CDR3 protein. The table records hundreds of thousands of distinct CDR3 sequences, about 30% of them present only once. Input material: blood. These TCRs come from a woman of 80 years or more in good health. The CDR3 runs from the conserved cysteine through the conserved F or W. D genes are given only for firm matches. Clone sizes are given selectively: once, few, many, or a class where the clone is expanded.

cdr3_nt cdr3_aa d_call j_call v_call clone_size
TGCAGTGCTAGTGACCCGGGACTAGCGGGGGGGCGGGCGCAGTATTTT CSASDPGLAGGRAQYF TRBD2 TRBJ2-3 TRBV20-1 many
TGTGCCTGGGGCCTCGGACTAGCGGGGGTACGGAGCCAAGAGACCCAGTACTTC CAWGLGLAGVRSQETQYF TRBD2 TRBJ2-5 TRBV30 many
TGTGCCAGCAGCTTATCGGGATATGAGCAGTTCTTC CASSLSGYEQFF - TRBJ2-1 TRBV7-2 -
TGTGCCAGCAGGCCCCGTAGGACAGGCTTGAACACTGAAGCTTTCTTT CASRPRRTGLNTEAFF TRBD1 TRBJ1-1 TRBV6-5 few
TGTGCCAGCACTCAACCCCAGGGTCCCTACGAGCAGTACTTC CASTQPQGPYEQYF - TRBJ2-7 TRBV28 -
TGTGCCAGCAGTCCCACTAGCGGGGGGGCGGGCTACAATGAGCAGTTCTTC CASSPTSGGAGYNEQFF TRBD2 TRBJ2-1 TRBV7-3 many
TGTGCCAGCTCACCACCGTCGGGACAGGGTTACTACGAGCAGTACTTC CASSPPSGQGYYEQYF TRBD1 TRBJ2-7 TRBV18 many
TGCAGCGTTCAAGGAGGGCAGGGAGGAACCTACGAGCAGTACTTC CSVQGGQGGTYEQYF - TRBJ2-7 TRBV29-1 many
TGCGCCAGCAGCCAAGCATGGGTACCCCGTCGGACTGAAGCTTTCTTT CASSQAWVPRRTEAFF - TRBJ1-1 TRBV4-1 many
TGTGCCAGCCGGCAAGCCTACGAGCAGTACTTC CASRQAYEQYF - TRBJ2-7 TRBV6-2/TRBV6-3 -
TGTGCCAGCAGCCATATGATAACAGGGAACTATGGCTACACCTTC CASSHMITGNYGYTF - TRBJ1-2 TRBV11-1 many
TGTGCCAGCAGCTTTGGTCTTCGTTCACCCCTCCACTTT CASSFGLRSPLHF - TRBJ1-6 TRBV7-9 many
TGTGCCAGCAGCCCCGCCCGGGGCGGCTACACCTTC CASSPARGGYTF - TRBJ1-2 TRBV7-2 many
TGTGCCAGCAGCCACGCCCGGGACCGCGCGGATATAGCTGGAGGCTACACCTTC CASSHARDRADIAGGYTF - TRBJ1-2 TRBV4-2 many
TGTGCCAGCAGCCAAGGAATAATCGGTGCTCGGTATGGCTACACCTTC CASSQGIIGARYGYTF - TRBJ1-2 TRBV3-1 many
TGTGCCAGCCACAGTGGGGTCCCTAATGAAAAACTGTTTTTT CASHSGVPNEKLFF - TRBJ1-4 TRBV12-3/TRBV12-4 many
TGTGCCAGCAGCCAGACAGGGAATGATTCACCCCTCCACTTT CASSQTGNDSPLHF TRBD1 TRBJ1-6 TRBV3-1 -
TGTGCCAGCAGCAACAAACTAGACCTCCCCTCCTACGAGCAGTACTTC CASSNKLDLPSYEQYF - TRBJ2-7 TRBV9 -
TGCAGTGTCCTCCGGGACGCCGCCTCCTACGAGCAGTACTTC CSVLRDAASYEQYF - TRBJ2-7 TRBV20-1 few
TGTGCCAGCAGACCAATCGGACAGGGAAGGTCCACCGGGGAGCTGTTTTTT CASRPIGQGRSTGELFF TRBD1 TRBJ2-2 TRBV11-1 -
TGTGCCAGCAGTTACTCCGCCGCTGAAGCTTTCTTT CASSYSAAEAFF - TRBJ1-1 TRBV6-2/TRBV6-3 -
TGTGCCAGCAGTACCGAGGGACCGGCATATGGCTACACCTTC CASSTEGPAYGYTF - TRBJ1-2 TRBV6-1 many
TGCGCCAGCAGCCGGCGGGACAAGGCTGAAGCTTTCTTT CASSRRDKAEAFF - TRBJ1-1 TRBV4-1 -
TGTGCCAGCAGCTTCGGCAGAAATTACAATGAGCAGTTCTTC CASSFGRNYNEQFF - TRBJ2-1 TRBV11-2 -
TGTGCCAGCAGTTTTCGACAGGCCTCCTATGGCTACACCTTC CASSFRQASYGYTF - TRBJ1-2 TRBV27 -
TGTGCCACCAGTATTCCGAAACAGGGGGCAGTGTACGAGCAGTACTTC CATSIPKQGAVYEQYF TRBD1 TRBJ2-7 TRBV15 many
TGCGCCAGCAGCTTGGGACATGGCACTGAAGCTTTCTTT CASSLGHGTEAFF - TRBJ1-1 TRBV5-1 -
TGTGCCAGCAGCGCACATGGGGGAAACTACGAGCAGTACTTC CASSAHGGNYEQYF - TRBJ2-7 TRBV11-3 many
TGTGCCAGCAGCCAGTTGGGACAGCCCTCCTACGAGCAGTACTTC CASSQLGQPSYEQYF TRBD1 TRBJ2-7 TRBV3-1 many
TGTGCCAGCAGCTTAGTTGTGTCCAATGAGCAGTTCTTC CASSLVVSNEQFF - TRBJ2-1 TRBV7-9 -
TGCAGTGCTAGAGTGGGGGTCACAGATACGCAGTATTTT CSARVGVTDTQYF - TRBJ2-3 TRBV20-1 -
TGCGCCAGCAGCTTGAGCTTCGCGGATGAAAAACTGTTTTTT CASSLSFADEKLFF - TRBJ1-4 TRBV5-1 many
TGTGCCAGCAGCTTAGAAGTGGAGGGAAACACCATATATTTT CASSLEVEGNTIYF - TRBJ1-3 TRBV7-6 -
TGCAGTGCTAGGTGGGGGCCTGATGGCTACACCTTC CSARWGPDGYTF - TRBJ1-2 TRBV20-1 many
TGTGCCAGCAGTCTCCGGGACAGGGGGGGAGAGACCCAGTACTTC CASSLRDRGGETQYF TRBD1 TRBJ2-5 TRBV27 many
TGTGCCACCAGCAGAGATGTTACTACCCAAGAGACCCAGTACTTC CATSRDVTTQETQYF - TRBJ2-5 TRBV15 -
TGCAGTGCTAGGCCCAACGACAGGTTAGCTAACTATGGCTACACCTTC CSARPNDRLANYGYTF - TRBJ1-2 TRBV20-1 many